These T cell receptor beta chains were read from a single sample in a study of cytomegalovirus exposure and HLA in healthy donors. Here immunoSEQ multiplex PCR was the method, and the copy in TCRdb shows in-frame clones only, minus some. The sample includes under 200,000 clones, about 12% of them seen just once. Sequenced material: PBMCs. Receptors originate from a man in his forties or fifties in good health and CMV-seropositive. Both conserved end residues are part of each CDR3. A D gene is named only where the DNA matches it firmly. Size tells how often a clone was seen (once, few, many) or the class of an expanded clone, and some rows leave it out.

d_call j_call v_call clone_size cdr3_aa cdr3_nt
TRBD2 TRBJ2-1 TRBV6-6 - CATRTSGGYNEQFF TGTGCCACCCGGACTAGCGGGGGCTACAATGAGCAGTTCTTC
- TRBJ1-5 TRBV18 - CASSPSGSNQPQHF TGTGCCAGCTCACCATCCGGGAGCAATCAGCCCCAGCATTTT
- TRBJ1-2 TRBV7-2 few CASSLETTGLYGYTF TGTGCCAGCAGCTTAGAAACAACAGGGCTCTATGGCTACACCTTC
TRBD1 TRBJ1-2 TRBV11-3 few CASSFGTAHYGYTF TGTGCCAGCAGCTTTGGGACAGCCCACTATGGCTACACCTTC
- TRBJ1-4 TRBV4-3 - CASTPRGTSNEKLFF TGCGCCAGCACCCCCCGCGGGACTTCTAATGAAAAACTGTTTTTT
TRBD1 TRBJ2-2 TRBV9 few CASSSSTGGTGELFF TGTGCCAGCAGCAGTAGTACAGGGGGGACCGGGGAGCTGTTTTTT
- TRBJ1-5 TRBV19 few CASSKGFSNQPQHF TGTGCCAGTAGTAAGGGGTTTAGCAATCAGCCCCAGCATTTT
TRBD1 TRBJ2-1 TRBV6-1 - CASTADRTYNEQFF TGTGCCAGCACCGCGGACAGGACTTACAATGAGCAGTTCTTC
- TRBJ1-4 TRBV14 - CASSQEGGTNEKLFF TGTGCCAGCAGCCAAGAAGGGGGAACTAATGAAAAACTGTTTTTT
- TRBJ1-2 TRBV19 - CASSISRLGGYTF TGTGCCAGTAGTATATCCAGGTTAGGCGGCTACACCTTC
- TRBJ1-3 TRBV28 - CASSFHRAGNTIYF TGTGCCAGCAGTTTCCACAGGGCTGGAAACACCATATATTTT
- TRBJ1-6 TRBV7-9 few CASSLVVASPLHF TGTGCCAGCAGCTTAGTCGTGGCCTCACCCCTCCACTTT
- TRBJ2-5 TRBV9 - CASSAGQEGTQYF TGTGCCAGCAGCGCTGGACAGGAGGGGACCCAGTACTTC
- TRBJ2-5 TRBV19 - CASSIGGETQYF TGTGCCAGTAGTATAGGAGGAGAGACCCAGTACTTC
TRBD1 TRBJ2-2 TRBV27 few CASSYRGVTGELFF TGTGCCAGCAGTTACAGGGGGGTCACCGGGGAGCTGTTTTTT
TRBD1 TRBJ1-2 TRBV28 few CASSLGTANYGYTF TGTGCCAGCAGTTTAGGGACAGCTAACTATGGCTACACCTTC
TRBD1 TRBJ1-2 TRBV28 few CATRDRAVYGYTF TGTGCCACCCGGGACAGGGCGGTCTATGGCTACACCTTC
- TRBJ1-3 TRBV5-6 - CASRGGPGNTIYF TGTGCCAGCAGAGGGGGTCCTGGAAACACCATATATTTT
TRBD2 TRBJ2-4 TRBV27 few CASSSGGGKNIQYF TGTGCCAGCAGTTCTGGGGGGGGCAAAAACATTCAGTACTTC
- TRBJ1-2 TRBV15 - CATSSVLGQGIAGYTF TGTGCCACCAGCAGTGTCCTCGGGCAGGGGATCGCCGGCTACACCTTC
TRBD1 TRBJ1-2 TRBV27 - CASSLGQGRVYGYTF TGTGCCAGCAGTCTCGGACAGGGAAGGGTCTATGGCTACACCTTC
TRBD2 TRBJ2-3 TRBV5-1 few CASSSGLAGGPSTDTQYF TGCGCCAGCAGCTCGGGACTAGCGGGGGGACCTAGCACAGATACGCAGTATTTT
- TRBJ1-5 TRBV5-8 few CASGRGSNQPQHF TGTGCCAGCGGGAGGGGTAGCAATCAGCCCCAGCATTTT
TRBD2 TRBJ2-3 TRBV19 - CASSIQLAGRTDTQYF TGTGCCAGTAGTATTCAACTAGCGGGGAGAACAGATACGCAGTATTTT
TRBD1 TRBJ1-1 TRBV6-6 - CASSYRRTGNTEAFF TGTGCCAGCAGTTACAGGAGGACAGGGAACACTGAAGCTTTCTTT
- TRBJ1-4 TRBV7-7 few CASSFNYNEKLFF TGTGCTAGCAGCTTCAACTATAATGAAAAACTGTTTTTT
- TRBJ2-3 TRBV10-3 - CAINGGPTDTQYF TGTGCCATCAACGGCGGGCCCACAGATACGCAGTATTTT
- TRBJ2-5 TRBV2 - CASSEKLANQETQYF TGTGCCAGCAGTGAAAAACTAGCTAACCAAGAGACCCAGTACTTC
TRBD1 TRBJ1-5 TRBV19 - CASSAGTGAVQPQHF TGTGCCAGTAGTGCCGGGACAGGGGCAGTTCAGCCCCAGCATTTT
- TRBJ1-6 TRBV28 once CASSLGWANSYNSPLHF TGTGCCAGCAGTTTAGGGTGGGCGAACTCCTATAATTCACCCCTCCACTTT
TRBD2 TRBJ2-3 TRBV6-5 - CASSRGGGIDTQYF TGTGCCAGCAGCCGCGGGGGGGGGATAGATACGCAGTATTTT
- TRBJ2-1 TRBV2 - CASSELLGNEQFF TGTGCCAGCAGTGAACTCCTAGGCAATGAGCAGTTCTTC
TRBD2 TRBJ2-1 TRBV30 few CALGLAGGGPYNEQFF TGTGCCTTGGGACTAGCGGGGGGCGGACCCTACAATGAGCAGTTCTTC
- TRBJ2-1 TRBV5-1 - CASRLIGTYNEQFF TGCGCCAGCAGACTGATCGGGACCTACAATGAGCAGTTCTTC
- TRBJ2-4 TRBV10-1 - CARVPGQPSYF TGCGCCAGGGTACCGGGACAACCTTCTTACTTC
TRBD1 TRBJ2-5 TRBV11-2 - CTSSLGTGAQETQYF TGTACCAGCAGCTTAGGGACAGGGGCCCAAGAGACCCAGTACTTC
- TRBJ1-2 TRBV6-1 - CASKEGANYGYTF TGTGCCAGCAAAGAAGGAGCTAACTATGGCTACACCTTC
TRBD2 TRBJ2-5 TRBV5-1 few CASSIGASGGQETQYF TGCGCCAGCAGCATCGGGGCTAGCGGGGGTCAAGAGACCCAGTACTTC
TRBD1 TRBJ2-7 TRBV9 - CASSASRTGNEQYF TGTGCCAGCAGCGCCTCCCGGACAGGGAACGAGCAGTACTTC
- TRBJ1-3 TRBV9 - CASTPGDYSGNTIYF TGTGCCAGCACCCCCGGGGACTACTCTGGAAACACCATATATTTT
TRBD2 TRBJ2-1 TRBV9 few CASSEPPVGGGSYNEQFF TGTGCCAGCAGCGAGCCCCCTGTCGGCGGGGGCTCCTACAATGAGCAGTTCTTC
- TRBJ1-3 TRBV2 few CASIISGSWVNTIYF TGTGCCAGCATAATTAGCGGCAGCTGGGTGAACACCATATATTTT
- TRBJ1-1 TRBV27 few CASSLRARAGKAFF TGTGCCAGCAGTTTAAGAGCTCGGGCAGGGAAAGCTTTCTTT
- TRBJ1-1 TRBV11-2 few CASSWAGGTEAFF TGTGCCAGCAGCTGGGCGGGCGGGACTGAAGCTTTCTTT
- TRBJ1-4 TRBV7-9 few CASSQNRATNEKLFF TGTGCCAGCAGCCAGAACAGGGCTACTAATGAAAAACTGTTTTTT
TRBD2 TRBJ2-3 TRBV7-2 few CASSIVPSGGWSDTQYF TGTGCCAGCAGCATAGTCCCTAGCGGGGGTTGGTCAGATACGCAGTATTTT
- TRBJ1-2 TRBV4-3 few CASSQENAIAYGYTF TGCGCCAGCAGCCAAGAGAACGCCATAGCGTATGGCTACACCTTC